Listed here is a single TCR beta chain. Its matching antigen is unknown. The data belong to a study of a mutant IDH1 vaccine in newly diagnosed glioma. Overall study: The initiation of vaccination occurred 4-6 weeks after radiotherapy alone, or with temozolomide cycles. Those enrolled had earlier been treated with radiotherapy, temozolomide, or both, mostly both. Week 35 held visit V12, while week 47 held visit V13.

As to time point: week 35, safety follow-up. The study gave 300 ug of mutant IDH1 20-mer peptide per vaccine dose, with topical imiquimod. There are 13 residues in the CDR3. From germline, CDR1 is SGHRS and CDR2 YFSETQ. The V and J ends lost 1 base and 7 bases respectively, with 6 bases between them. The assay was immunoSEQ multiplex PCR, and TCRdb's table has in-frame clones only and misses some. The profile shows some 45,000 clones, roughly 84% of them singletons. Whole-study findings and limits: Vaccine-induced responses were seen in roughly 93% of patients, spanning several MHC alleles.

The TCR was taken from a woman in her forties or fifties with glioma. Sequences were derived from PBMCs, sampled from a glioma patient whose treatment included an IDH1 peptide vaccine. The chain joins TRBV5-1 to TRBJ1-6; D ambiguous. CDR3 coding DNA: TGCGCCAGCAGCTTGATCGGAAATTCACCCCTCCACTTT. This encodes CASSLIGNSPLHF.